This T cell receptor beta chain was profiled in a study of cytomegalovirus exposure and HLA in healthy donors. Study-wide findings and caveats: 150 or so TCR beta chains were listed as cytomegalovirus-associated. Most TCR sequences proved rare, with some public TCRs found in many donors.

Repertoires were generated with immunoSEQ multiplex PCR, while TCRdb's copy carries only in-frame clones and drops some. This sample has 76,000 or so clones, with around 94% found just once. In regard to this clone: As yet, its antigen is unknown.

CDR3 size: 15 residues. The germline gives CDR1 SGHTA, CDR2 FQGTGA. V gave up 1 base and J gave up 5 bases; unmatched junction bases: 1. The chain carries TRBV7-3 and TRBJ2-3; 12 nucleotides line up with TRBD2. The TCR sequence derives from a woman younger than 30 in good health and CMV-seronegative. Sequencing was carried out using PBMCs. CDR3 region: CASSLMGLAGDTQYF. In nucleotides, the CDR3 is TGTGCCAGCAGCTTAATGGGACTAGCGGGAGATACGCAGTATTTT. Supplemented by reference TRBV7-3 and TRBJ2-3, the full variable domain reads GAGVSQTPSNKVTEKGKYVELRCDPISGHTALYWYRQSLGQGPEFLIYFQGTGAADDSGLPNDRFFAVRPEGSVSTLKIQRTERGDSAVYLCASSLMGLAGDTQYFGPGTRLTVL.